Given below is one T cell receptor beta chain in context. The length of the CDR3 is 16 residues. Deletions cut 4 bases from V and 0 bases from J, with 12 bases between. CDR1 and CDR2 from the germline V gene are MDHEN and SYDVKM. One Seattle source followed patients from active infection through their disease course. The data were obtained in a study of blood T cell repertoires in COVID-19. Study overall: The cDNA or gDNA used as material had been derived from T cells, B-cell-depleted T cells, or PBMCs.

The table came from immunoSEQ multiplex PCR; TCRdb's copy has only in-frame clones and leaves some out. The sample contains 100,000 or so clones, more than 90% of which appear only once. Sequenced input: peripheral blood. This chain links TRBV28 with TRBJ2-2, with D perhaps matching TRBD1 (6 bases). The sequence came from a woman aged 45-60 years with COVID-19, enrolled during active disease. DNA for the CDR3: TGTGCCAGCAGTTCTCCCCGGACAGCGAACACCGGGGAGCTGTTTTTT. Encoded protein: CASSSPRTANTGELFF.